This T cell receptor (beta chain) is from a study of metastatic and nonmetastatic thyroid tumors. Among the patients, none had received any treatment before thyroid surgery. Germline V gene sequence: CDR1 LGHNA, CDR2 YNFKEQ. The length of the CDR3 is 14 residues. V lost 5 bases and J 0 bases, leaving 11 bases between the germline ends. Within the sample, this clone is medium-sized (0.01 to 0.1%). TCRdb called clones again from the PCR reads with MiXCR. The sample consists of around 22,000 clones, around a fifth of them appearing once. V gene TRBV4-2 combines with J gene TRBJ2-7; maybe TRBD1 (5 bases). This receptor was obtained from a female donor with papillary thyroid cancer or a benign thyroid nodule (not recorded which). Some clones in this sample may be carry-over from other donors' samples. Sequencing input: tumor tissue. CDR3 amino acids: CASSVHGASYEQYF. Written as DNA, the CDR3 is TGTGCCAGCAGCGTCCATGGGGCCTCCTACGAGCAGTACTTC.